These 7 T cell receptor beta chains were all obtained from the same sample, sequenced in a study of prognosis after radiotherapy for stage I lung cancer. Starting from genomic DNA, TCR beta CDR3 was amplified through two-round multiplex PCR. Primers specific to each TRBV and TRBJ gene were used in first-round PCR. MiXCR, applied by TCRdb to the multiplex PCR reads, yields one record per CDR3 protein. Of about 35,000 distinct CDR3 sequences listed, 25% to 40% are singletons. The source was PBMCs, collected before or after stereotactic body radiation therapy (not recorded which). Every receptor here comes from a donor aged 50 or older with non-small cell lung cancer.

The sample holds many counts of this clonotype. The chain combines TRBV3-1 with TRBJ1-2; D not certain. Germline V gene sequence: CDR1 LGHDT, CDR2 YNNKEL (reference sequence). V was pared by 4 bases and J by 4 bases, with 16 bases between. This CDR3 has 15 residues. The CDR3 sequence is CASSPPLYTGYGYTF. The CDR3 bases are TGTGCCAGCAGCCCTCCCCTGTACACGGGCTATGGCTACACCTTC.

This clonotype came up many times. The chain recombines TRBV20-1 with TRBJ1-1, with no clear D. This CDR3 contains 13 residues. V lost 4 bases and J 0 bases, leaving 9 bases between the germline ends. Germline lookup yields CDR1 DFQATT and CDR2 SNEGSKA (reference sequence). The CDR3 nucleotides read TGCAGTGCTACAATGACGGTGAACACTGAAGCTTTCTTT. It encodes CSATMTVNTEAFF.

This clonotype was detected many times. The chain's CDR3 is CATTLTGRSDTEAFF. Here the CDR3 DNA reads TGTGCCACCACCCTAACAGGGAGGTCGGACACTGAAGCTTTCTTT. The genes are TRBV24-1 and TRBJ1-1; maybe TRBD1 (6 bases). The CDR3 spans 15 residues. Per germline, CDR1 KGHDR and CDR2 SFDVKD. V was cut by 8 bases and J by 3 bases, with 18 bases left in between.

The chain employs TRBV14 and TRBJ1-2; the D is unclear. The CDR3 is 15 residues long. The germline gives CDR1 SGHDN, CDR2 FVKESK. V was trimmed by 1 base and J by 4 bases, leaving 13 bases between them. The CDR3 DNA reads as TGTGCCAGCAGCCAAGTAGGCGGGCTGACCTATGGCTACACCTTC. Encoded protein: CASSQVGGLTYGYTF.

As for this clonotype: A much larger clone differs from this one at a single base, so this may be a read error. The CDR3 ends on some other residue instead of the conserved phenylalanine or tryptophan, so this is likely a read error. The chain employs TRBV4-1 and TRBJ1-6; possible D gene TRBD1, 6 bases. The ends were cut back, 0 bases at V and 10 bases at J, with 13 bases in the middle. Germline loops: CDR1 MGHRA, CDR2 YSYEKL. The CDR3 consists of 15 residues. The CDR3 loop reads CASSQDGGGRSPLHL. CDR3 nucleotides: TGCGCCAGCAGCCAAGATGGGGGGGGCCGGTCACCCCTCCACCTT.

This clonotype came up many times. This chain links TRBV28 with TRBJ1-1; possible D gene TRBD1, 6 bases. V was cut by 4 bases and J by 6 bases, with 18 bases left in between. The germline CDR1 and CDR2 sequences are MDHEN and SYDVKM. This CDR3 is built from 15 residues. The DNA of the CDR3 is TGTGCCAGCAGTTCCCAGGGGCTACCCCTACCTGAAGCTTTCTTT. Its translation: CASSSQGLPLPEAFF.

The chain links TRBV6-1 to TRBJ2-3; 10 bases are a match to TRBD1. The CDR3 sequence is 15 residues long. With V trimmed by 1 base and J by 3 bases, 1 base remained unmatched. Germline CDR1 is MNHNS and CDR2 is SASEGT. The CDR3 DNA is TGTGCCAGCAGTGAAGGACAGGGGGCTACAGATACGCAGTATTTT. Translating it yields CASSEGQGATDTQYF.